A selection of T cell receptor beta chains follows, all from one sample in a study of beta chain features in type 1 diabetes. Sequenced by immunoSEQ multiplex PCR; TCRdb stores in-frame clones only, minus some. The table has about 240,000 clones, about 15% seen once. The specimen was naive CD4+ T cells from blood. The receptors were gathered from a man aged 25 to 40 with type 1 diabetes. Each CDR3 is given with its conserved first and last residue. A D gene is named only where the DNA matches it firmly. Expanded clones get a size class; other rows say once, few or many, or leave the size out.

j_gene: TRBJ1-2
abundance: .
v_gene: TRBV19
d_gene: TRBD1
CDR3aa: CASSTQQGASGGYTF
CDR3nt: TGTGCCAGTAGCACCCAACAGGGGGCTAGTGGCGGCTACACCTTC

j_gene: TRBJ1-3
abundance: .
v_gene: TRBV18
d_gene: .
CDR3aa: CASSPLETGSAGNTIYF
CDR3nt: TGTGCCAGCTCACCGCTCGAGACCGGGAGTGCGGGAAACACCATATATTTT

j_gene: TRBJ1-2
abundance: .
v_gene: TRBV7-9
d_gene: TRBD1
CDR3aa: CASSLDRATYGYTF
CDR3nt: TGTGCCAGCAGCCTTGACAGGGCGACTTATGGCTACACCTTC

j_gene: TRBJ1-1
abundance: few
v_gene: TRBV18
d_gene: .
CDR3aa: CASSYSMNTEAFF
CDR3nt: TGTGCCAGCTCATACAGCATGAACACTGAAGCTTTCTTT

j_gene: TRBJ2-2
abundance: few
v_gene: TRBV27
d_gene: .
CDR3aa: CASRMAGYDGELFF
CDR3nt: TGTGCCAGCCGTATGGCGGGGTATGACGGGGAGCTGTTTTTT

j_gene: TRBJ1-5
abundance: few
v_gene: TRBV10-1
d_gene: .
CDR3aa: CASPTVRQKSGNQPQHF
CDR3nt: TGCGCCAGCCCGACAGTGAGGCAGAAGTCCGGCAATCAGCCCCAGCATTTT

j_gene: TRBJ2-5
abundance: .
v_gene: TRBV5-1
d_gene: TRBD2
CDR3aa: CASSSHRLAGEETQYF
CDR3nt: TGCGCCAGCAGCTCGCATCGGCTAGCGGGGGAGGAGACCCAGTACTTC

j_gene: TRBJ2-7
abundance: .
v_gene: TRBV6-1
d_gene: TRBD1
CDR3aa: CASEGAFVNEQYF
CDR3nt: TGTGCCAGCGAGGGGGCGTTTGTGAACGAGCAGTACTTC

j_gene: TRBJ2-3
abundance: .
v_gene: TRBV5-1
d_gene: .
CDR3aa: CASSLGTTTDTQYF
CDR3nt: TGCGCCAGCAGCTTGGGGACTACCACAGATACGCAGTATTTT

j_gene: TRBJ2-7
abundance: .
v_gene: TRBV7-2
d_gene: .
CDR3aa: CASSLPRGFSPYEQYF
CDR3nt: TGTGCCAGCAGCCTCCCCCGGGGGTTTTCGCCTTACGAGCAGTACTTC

j_gene: TRBJ1-5
abundance: few
v_gene: TRBV18
d_gene: .
CDR3aa: CASSPTANQPQHF
CDR3nt: TGTGCCAGCTCACCGACAGCGAATCAGCCCCAGCATTTT

j_gene: TRBJ1-1
abundance: .
v_gene: TRBV5-1
d_gene: .
CDR3aa: CASSPGTAGEAFF
CDR3nt: TGCGCCAGCAGCCCGGGGACGGCGGGAGAAGCTTTCTTT

j_gene: TRBJ1-4
abundance: .
v_gene: TRBV6-6
d_gene: TRBD1
CDR3aa: CASRNGQVVANEKLFF
CDR3nt: TGTGCCAGCAGGAACGGACAGGTTGTAGCTAATGAAAAACTGTTTTTT

j_gene: TRBJ2-2
abundance: .
v_gene: TRBV30
d_gene: TRBD2
CDR3aa: CACPGTSGNTGELFF
CDR3nt: TGTGCCTGCCCCGGGACTAGCGGTAACACCGGGGAGCTGTTTTTT

j_gene: TRBJ2-7
abundance: few
v_gene: TRBV30
d_gene: .
CDR3aa: CAWSDPNSYEQYF
CDR3nt: TGTGCCTGGAGTGACCCTAACTCCTACGAGCAGTACTTC

j_gene: TRBJ2-2
abundance: few
v_gene: TRBV6-6
d_gene: .
CDR3aa: CASHDEEDTGELFF
CDR3nt: TGTGCCAGCCACGACGAGGAGGACACCGGGGAGCTGTTTTTT

j_gene: TRBJ2-5
abundance: .
v_gene: TRBV5-1
d_gene: TRBD2
CDR3aa: CASSSLAGVETQYF
CDR3nt: TGCGCCAGCAGTTCTCTAGCGGGAGTAGAGACCCAGTACTTC

j_gene: TRBJ2-1
abundance: .
v_gene: TRBV5-4
d_gene: .
CDR3aa: CASRFYRATSYNEQFF
CDR3nt: TGTGCCAGCAGGTTTTACAGGGCGACCTCCTACAATGAGCAGTTCTTC

j_gene: TRBJ1-5
abundance: few
v_gene: TRBV6-5
d_gene: .
CDR3aa: CASRRTASHQPQHF
CDR3nt: TGTGCCAGCAGGCGGACAGCCTCACATCAGCCCCAGCATTTT

j_gene: TRBJ2-7
abundance: few
v_gene: TRBV10-3
d_gene: .
CDR3aa: CATYDNSAYEQYF
CDR3nt: TGTGCCACCTATGACAATTCGGCCTACGAGCAGTACTTC

j_gene: TRBJ2-7
abundance: .
v_gene: TRBV11-2
d_gene: TRBD2
CDR3aa: CASRAGTSVTYEQYF
CDR3nt: TGTGCCAGCAGAGCCGGGACTAGCGTAACCTACGAGCAGTACTTC

j_gene: TRBJ1-1
abundance: once
v_gene: TRBV5-4
d_gene: .
CDR3aa: CASSLAGRETEAFF
CDR3nt: TGTGCCAGCAGCTTGGCGGGGAGAGAAACTGAAGCTTTCTTT

j_gene: TRBJ2-7
abundance: few
v_gene: TRBV4-1
d_gene: TRBD1
CDR3aa: CASSRDRARSYEQYF
CDR3nt: TGCGCCAGCAGTCGAGACAGGGCCCGTTCTTACGAGCAGTACTTC

j_gene: TRBJ2-7
abundance: .
v_gene: TRBV2
d_gene: .
CDR3aa: CASSTQGYEQYF
CDR3nt: TGTGCCAGCAGTACACAGGGTTACGAGCAGTACTTC

j_gene: TRBJ2-3
abundance: .
v_gene: TRBV11-2
d_gene: TRBD2
CDR3aa: CASSSGTSGSIGTDTQYF
CDR3nt: TGTGCCAGCAGCTCCGGCACTAGCGGGAGTATAGGCACAGATACGCAGTATTTT

j_gene: TRBJ1-1
abundance: .
v_gene: TRBV11-2
d_gene: .
CDR3aa: CASSPGWTEAFF
CDR3nt: TGTGCCAGCAGCCCCGGGTGGACTGAAGCTTTCTTT

j_gene: TRBJ1-2
abundance: .
v_gene: TRBV6-5
d_gene: .
CDR3aa: CASSYQGDYGYTF
CDR3nt: TGTGCCAGCAGTTATCAGGGTGACTATGGCTACACCTTC

j_gene: TRBJ2-7
abundance: .
v_gene: TRBV20-1
d_gene: .
CDR3aa: CSAHSSYEQYF
CDR3nt: TGCAGTGCACACAGCTCCTACGAGCAGTACTTC

j_gene: TRBJ1-2
abundance: .
v_gene: TRBV19
d_gene: .
CDR3aa: CASKGGSNYGYTF
CDR3nt: TGTGCCAGTAAGGGAGGCAGCAACTATGGCTACACCTTC

j_gene: TRBJ2-1
abundance: .
v_gene: TRBV6-1
d_gene: TRBD1
CDR3aa: CASIGTGKRNEQFF
CDR3nt: TGTGCCAGCATCGGGACAGGGAAGCGGAATGAGCAGTTCTTC